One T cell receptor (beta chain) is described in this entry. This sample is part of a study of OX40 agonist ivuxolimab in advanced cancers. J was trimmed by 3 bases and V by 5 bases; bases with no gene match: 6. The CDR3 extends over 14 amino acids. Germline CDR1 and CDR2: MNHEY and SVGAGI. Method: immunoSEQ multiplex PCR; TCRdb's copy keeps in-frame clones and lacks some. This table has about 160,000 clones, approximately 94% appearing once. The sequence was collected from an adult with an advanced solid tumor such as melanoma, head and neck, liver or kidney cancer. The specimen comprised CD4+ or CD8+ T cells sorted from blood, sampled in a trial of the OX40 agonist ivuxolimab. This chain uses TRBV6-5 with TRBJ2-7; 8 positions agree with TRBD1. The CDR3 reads CASSPRTGSYEQYF. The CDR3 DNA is TGTGCCAGCAGTCCCCGGACAGGGAGCTACGAGCAGTACTTC.